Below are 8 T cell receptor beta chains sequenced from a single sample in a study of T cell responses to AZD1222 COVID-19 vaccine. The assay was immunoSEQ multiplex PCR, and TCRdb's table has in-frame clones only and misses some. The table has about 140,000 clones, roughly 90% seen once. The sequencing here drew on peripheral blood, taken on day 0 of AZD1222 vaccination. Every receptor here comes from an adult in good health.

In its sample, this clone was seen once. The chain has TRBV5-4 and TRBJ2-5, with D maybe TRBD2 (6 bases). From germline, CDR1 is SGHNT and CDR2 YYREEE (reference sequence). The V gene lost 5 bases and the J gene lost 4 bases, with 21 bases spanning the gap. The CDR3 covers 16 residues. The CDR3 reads CASSKDPGAATETQYF. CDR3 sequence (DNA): TGTGCCAGCAGTAAAGACCCGGGAGCCGCGACAGAGACCCAGTACTTC.

In DNA, the CDR3 is TGTGCCACCGCCGGATCCCGGGGGCTAGATGGCTACACCTTC. It specifies CATAGSRGLDGYTF. The chain combines TRBV6-5 with TRBJ1-2; a possible D gene is TRBD1 (6 bases). V was shortened by 10 bases and J by 6 bases, with 21 bases between the two germline ends. The CDR3 sequence is 14 residues long. Germline V gene sequence: CDR1 MNHEY, CDR2 SVGAGI.

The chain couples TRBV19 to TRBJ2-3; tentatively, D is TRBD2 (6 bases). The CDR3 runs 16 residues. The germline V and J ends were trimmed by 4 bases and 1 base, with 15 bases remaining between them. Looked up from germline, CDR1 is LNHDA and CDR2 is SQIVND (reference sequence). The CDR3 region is CASSRGLNAGTDTQYF. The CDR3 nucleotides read TGTGCCAGTAGTAGGGGACTGAATGCTGGCACAGATACGCAGTATTTT.

The CDR3 DNA is TGCGCCAGCGGCGACAGAGCGTACAATGAGCAGTTCTTC. Its protein product is CASGDRAYNEQFF. The genes are TRBV4-3 and TRBJ2-1; TRBD1 is a possible D gene (5 bases). The CDR3 is 13 residues long. The V gene's germline CDR1 is LGHNA and CDR2 YSLEER. V was trimmed by 8 bases and J by 4 bases, leaving 12 bases between them.

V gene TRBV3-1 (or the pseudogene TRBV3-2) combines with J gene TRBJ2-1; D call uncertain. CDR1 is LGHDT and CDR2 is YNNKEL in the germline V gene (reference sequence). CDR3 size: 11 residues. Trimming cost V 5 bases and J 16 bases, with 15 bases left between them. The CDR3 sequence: CASSSSSKEFF. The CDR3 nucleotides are TGTGCCAGCAGCTCCTCGAGCAAGGAATTCTTC.

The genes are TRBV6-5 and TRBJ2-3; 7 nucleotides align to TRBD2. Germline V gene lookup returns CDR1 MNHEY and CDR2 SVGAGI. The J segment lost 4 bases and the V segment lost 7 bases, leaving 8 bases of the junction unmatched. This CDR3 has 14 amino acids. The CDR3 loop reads CASTHQRESDTQYF. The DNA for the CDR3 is TGTGCCAGCACTCACCAGCGGGAATCAGATACGCAGTATTTT.

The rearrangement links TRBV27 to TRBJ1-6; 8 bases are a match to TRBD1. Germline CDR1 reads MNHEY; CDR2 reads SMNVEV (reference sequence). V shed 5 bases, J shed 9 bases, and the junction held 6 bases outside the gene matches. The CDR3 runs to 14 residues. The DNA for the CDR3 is TGTGCCAGCAGTGAGCGACAGGGGTTTTCACCCCTCCACTTT. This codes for CASSERQGFSPLHF.

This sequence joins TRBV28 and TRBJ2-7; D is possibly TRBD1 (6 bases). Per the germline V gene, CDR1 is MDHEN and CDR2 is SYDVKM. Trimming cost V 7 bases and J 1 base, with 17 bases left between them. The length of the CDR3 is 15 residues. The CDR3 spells CASNLQGYSSYEQYF. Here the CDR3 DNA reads TGTGCCAGCAACCTACAGGGATACTCATCCTACGAGCAGTACTTC.